These 21 T cell receptor beta chains were sequenced from one sample in a study of cytomegalovirus exposure and HLA in healthy donors. It was with 60 Vbeta and 13 Jbeta primers that the PCR ran. Profiling relied on immunoSEQ multiplex PCR, and the TCRdb table lists in-frame clones only, not all of them. The sample yields 150,000 to 200,000 clones, 62% seen once. Sequenced sample: PBMCs. These TCRs come from a man aged 35-49 years in good health and CMV-seronegative.

The chain is built from TRBV5-1 and TRBJ1-1; D possibly corresponds to TRBD1 (5 bases). Germline V gives CDR1 SGHRS, CDR2 YFSETQ. The CDR3 has 12 amino acids. V lost 0 bases and J 6 bases, leaving 6 bases between the germline ends. The CDR3 reads CASSLGGPEAFF. In DNA, the CDR3 is TGCGCCAGCAGCTTGGGGGGCCCTGAAGCTTTCTTT.

The chain links TRBV28 to TRBJ2-2, with D maybe TRBD2 (5 bases). V was pared by 5 bases and J by 2 bases, with 15 bases between. Germline loops: CDR1 MDHEN, CDR2 SYDVKM. This CDR3 is built from 16 residues. The CDR3 bases are TGTGCCAGCAGTCCTACCGGCAGGACTAACACCGGGGAGCTGTTTTTT. It is translated as CASSPTGRTNTGELFF.

This chain joins TRBV10-3 and TRBJ1-5; TRBD1 agrees at 10 bases. Germline trimming cut 10 bases from V and 5 bases from J; bases unmatched to any gene: 5. This CDR3 has 13 amino acids. The V gene's germline CDR1 is ENHRY and CDR2 SYGVKD. The DNA for the CDR3 is TGTGCCACCAGACAGGGGGCCGATCAGCCCCAGCATTTT. Amino acid sequence: CATRQGADQPQHF.

V and J are TRBV6-5 and TRBJ2-7, with 9 bases that match TRBD1. Germline V lookup: CDR1 MNHEY, CDR2 SVGAGI. V was clipped by 7 bases and J by 6 bases; unmatched bases: 13. The CDR3 totals 15 residues. CDR3 sequence: CASTKTGGEGGEQYF. For the CDR3, the DNA is TGTGCCAGCACCAAAACAGGGGGCGAAGGAGGCGAGCAGTACTTC.

This chain joins TRBV5-6 and TRBJ2-7, with 8 nucleotides matching TRBD1. J gave up 3 bases and V 1 base, and 9 bases lay outside the gene matches. CDR3 size: 16 residues. CDR1 and CDR2 from the germline V gene are SGHDT and YYEEEE. CDR3 in amino acids: CASSLLAAGGFYEQYF. CDR3 in DNA: TGTGCCAGCAGCTTGCTCGCGGCAGGGGGCTTCTACGAGCAGTACTTC.

The chain is built from TRBV19 and TRBJ1-2; 8 bases line up with TRBD1. V lost 9 bases and J lost 6; bases outside the gene matches: 9. This CDR3 is 13 amino acids long. Germline V gene data show CDR1 as LNHDA and CDR2 as SQIVND (reference sequence). The CDR3 sequence is CASTFQGAHGYTF. The CDR3 nucleotides are TGTGCCAGCACCTTCCAGGGGGCCCATGGCTACACCTTC.

The chain joins TRBV7-2 to TRBJ1-1; D is perhaps TRBD1 (5 bases). The germline V and J ends were trimmed by 4 bases and 1 base, with 13 bases remaining between them. The CDR3 loop spans 15 amino acids. Germline loops: CDR1 SGHTA, CDR2 FQGNSA. CDR3 sequence (DNA): TGTGCCAGCAGCTCGGCCGGTACAGGGAACACTGAAGCTTTCTTT. Residues: CASSSAGTGNTEAFF. Supplemented by reference TRBV7-2 and TRBJ1-1, the full variable domain reads GAGVSQSPSNKVTEKGKDVELRCDPISGHTALYWYRQSLGQGLEFLIYFQGNSAPDKSGLPSDRFSAERTGGSVSTLTIQRTQQEDSAVYLCASSSAGTGNTEAFFGQGTRLTVV.

V gene TRBV12-5 combines with J gene TRBJ1-4, with 8 nucleotides matching TRBD1. J gave up 1 base and V 9 bases, and 4 bases lay outside the gene matches. This CDR3 spans 14 amino acids. Per germline, CDR1 LGHNT and CDR2 FRNRAP. The CDR3 is CASSQGVTNEKLFF. CDR3 DNA sequence: TGTGCTAGCTCACAGGGGGTAACTAATGAAAAACTGTTTTTT.

This clone occurred a few times. This chain joins TRBV7-2 and TRBJ2-1, with 12 nucleotides matching TRBD2. The J segment lost 6 bases and the V segment lost 5 bases, leaving 8 bases of the junction unmatched. The germline gives CDR1 SGHTA, CDR2 FQGNSA. This CDR3 has 16 amino acids. The CDR3 loop reads CASSIPGLAGPNEQFF. CDR3 nucleotides: TGTGCCAGCAGCATTCCGGGACTAGCGGGCCCCAATGAGCAGTTCTTC. The whole variable domain, filled in from reference TRBV7-2 and TRBJ2-1, reads GAGVSQSPSNKVTEKGKDVELRCDPISGHTALYWYRQSLGQGLEFLIYFQGNSAPDKSGLPSDRFSAERTGGSVSTLTIQRTQQEDSAVYLCASSIPGLAGPNEQFFGPGTRLTVL.

This clone came up a few times. The chain recombines TRBV2 with TRBJ1-4; D gene uncertain. The CDR3 consists of 15 residues. Germline loops: CDR1 SNHLY, CDR2 FYNNEI. V was trimmed by 7 bases and J by 0 bases, leaving 12 bases between them. CDR3 sequence: CASTGDMATNEKLFF. The CDR3 DNA reads as TGTGCCAGCACCGGGGATATGGCAACTAATGAAAAACTGTTTTTT.

This rearrangement joins TRBV7-8 to TRBJ2-4; 10 nucleotides agree with TRBD1. V shed 7 bases, J shed 14 bases, and the junction held 14 bases outside the gene matches. CDR1 and CDR2 (germline): SGHVS, FQNEAQ. This CDR3 has 14 amino acids. CDR3 coding DNA: TGTGCCAGCAACTCGATAAACAGACAGGGGGCCAAGTACTTC. As protein: CASNSINRQGAKYF.

The gene calls are TRBV6-6 and TRBJ2-5, with 9 bases fitting TRBD1. Germline V gene lookup returns CDR1 MNHNY and CDR2 SVGAGI (reference sequence). This CDR3 comprises 14 residues. After removal of 8 bases from V and 5 bases from J, the junction contained 9 bases not matched to a gene. The chain's CDR3 is CASRWTGASETQYF. The CDR3 DNA reads as TGTGCCAGCCGTTGGACAGGGGCTTCGGAGACCCAGTACTTC.

J is TRBJ1-1 and V is TRBV30; 7 nucleotides align to TRBD1. The CDR3 runs to 12 residues. Per the germline V gene, CDR1 is GTSNPN and CDR2 is SVGIG (reference sequence). Trimming took 6 bases from V and 2 from J; bases not matched to a gene: 3. Written as DNA, the CDR3 is TGTGCCTGCCGGGACAGCAACACTGAAGCTTTCTTT. Translated: CACRDSNTEAFF.

The chain links TRBV13 to TRBJ2-7, with 12 bases lining up with TRBD2. V shed 5 bases, J shed 3 bases, and the junction held 11 bases outside the gene matches. This CDR3 is built from 17 residues. Germline V lookup: CDR1 PRHDT, CDR2 FYEKMQ (reference sequence). The CDR3 sequence is CASSRQPPGLAGYEQYF. CDR3 nucleotide sequence: TGTGCCAGCAGCCGACAGCCCCCGGGACTAGCGGGCTACGAGCAGTACTTC.

This chain's CDR3 is CASSRLGQVGPETQYF. In DNA form, the CDR3 reads TGCGCCAGCAGCCGACTCGGACAGGTTGGCCCGGAGACCCAGTACTTC. The genes are TRBV5-1 and TRBJ2-5; 7 bases are a match to TRBD1. The V gene's germline CDR1 is SGHRS and CDR2 YFSETQ. CDR3 length: 16 residues. V lost 4 bases to trimming and J lost 5 bases; unmatched junction nucleotides: 14.

The genes are TRBV25-1 and TRBJ1-5; D is undetermined. Germline V gene data show CDR1 as MGHDK and CDR2 as SYGVNS. The CDR3 length is 13 residues. The V and J ends lost 4 bases and 5 bases respectively, with 9 bases between them. CDR3 coding DNA: TGTGCCAGCAGTGGGCAGTCTCATCAGCCCCAGCATTTT. Protein product: CASSGQSHQPQHF.

The V call is TRBV30, the J call TRBJ1-1, with a tentative D call TRBD1 (5 bases). CDR3 length: 13 residues. From germline, CDR1 is GTSNPN and CDR2 SVGIG (reference sequence). The ends were cut back, 7 bases at V and 5 bases at J, with 17 bases in the middle. The CDR3 here is CASMGGWGTEAFF. CDR3 nucleotides: TGTGCCTCAATGGGGGGGTGGGGAACTGAAGCTTTCTTT.

The chain has TRBV5-6 and TRBJ1-2, with a weak D call TRBD1 (5 bases). This CDR3 is built from 14 residues. Between the trimmed V and J ends, which lost 6 bases and 7 bases, there was a span of 19 bases. Per the germline V gene, CDR1 is SGHDT and CDR2 is YYEEEE. This CDR3 reads CASTAFRAGFGYTF. CDR3 nucleotide sequence: TGTGCCAGCACCGCCTTCAGGGCCGGGTTTGGCTACACCTTC.

On this clone itself: The junction shows a germline mismatch at one end, possibly a read error. V gene TRBV7-9 combines with J gene TRBJ2-7, with D possibly TRBD2 on 6 matching bases. The CDR3 totals 14 residues. Per germline, CDR1 SEHNR and CDR2 FQNEAQ (reference sequence). CDR3 nucleotide sequence: TGTTCCAGCAGCTCTCAGACTAGGACCTACGAGCAGTACTTC. This gives the protein CSSSSQTRTYEQYF.

This clone was observed a handful of times. This chain links TRBV19 with TRBJ1-2, with a possible D match to TRBD1 (5 bases). CDR1 LNHDA and CDR2 SQIVND come from the germline V gene (reference sequence). The CDR3 is 14 residues long. Trimming pared 9 bases from V and 4 bases from J, leaving 18 bases between. CDR3 coding DNA: TGTGCCAGCCAGACCAACAGGTACGCCTATGGCTACACCTTC. This codes for CASQTNRYAYGYTF.

The rearrangement links TRBV14 to TRBJ1-6; 9 bases are shared with TRBD1. CDR1 is SGHDN and CDR2 is FVKESK in the germline V gene. J gave up 9 bases and V 4 bases, and 10 bases lay outside the gene matches. There are 16 residues in the CDR3. The CDR3: CASSLRSGQGRSPLHF. In nucleotides, the CDR3 is TGTGCCAGCAGCCTAAGGTCGGGACAGGGACGTTCACCCCTCCACTTT.